This T cell receptor beta chain was found in a study of shared clonotypes between healthy human individuals. About the study: A couple of women and three men aged 18 to 49 made up the donors. Three CD4 naive, three CD4 memory, two CD8 naive and one CD8 memory plate were used per donor.

Data came from immunoSEQ multiplex PCR; TCRdb stores just in-frame clones and leaves some out. Among approximately 340,000 clones listed, around four fifths were seen once. The CDR3 has 17 residues. Germline V gene lookup returns CDR1 MNHEY and CDR2 SMNVEV (reference sequence). V lost 5 bases to trimming and J lost 3 bases, with 20 bases between them. Caucasian adults residing in Nashville, Tennessee made up all the donors. The sequence was collected from a man between 25 and 39 years old in good health. What was sequenced was memory CD4+ T cells sorted from blood. Regarding subset: CD45RA-negative fraction. The chain joins TRBV27 to TRBJ1-3, with D possibly matching TRBD1 (5 bases). The CDR3 DNA is TGTGCCAGCAGTCCCAATCCCTCCAGGGCGGATGGAAACACCATATATTTT. This encodes CASSPNPSRADGNTIYF.